This T cell receptor beta chain was recovered during a study of blood T cells in healthy people across ages (dated by TCRdb to 2014 to 2015). About the study as a whole: Template switching captured roughly one uniquely barcoded TCR beta cDNA molecule per two T cells in model experiments. To track age-related changes in TCR beta repertoire diversity, the study relied on deep sequencing normalized with unique cDNA molecular identifiers. Donors were grouped into four age groups: young (average approximately 15 years), middle-aged (about 40), aged (around 66) and long-lived (approximately 78). To avoid experimental bias, donors of different ages were distributed randomly across sequencing lanes. Two additional independent replicas of 1 million unique cDNA reads from the same blood draw were analyzed for two donors (one aged 18 to 30 and one aged 80 or older).

V is trimmed back by 7 bases and J by 0 bases, and the junction contains 3 bases that no gene match accounts for. Its CDR3 holds 15 amino acids, cysteine through phenylalanine. Of all the DNA, just the CDR3 is kept, 45 bases in frame from base 1. For CDR1 and CDR2, the germline V gene lists SNHLY and FYNNEI. To prepare the library, 5' RACE was applied. Sequenced using an Illumina HiSeq 2500. A second about 7 to 11 cycle PCR used a sample-barcoded 5' primer and a J-beta primer mix. A unique molecular identifier was introduced onto each TCR beta cDNA molecule by a template-switch 5' adaptor carrying 12 random nucleotides. Each sample yielded at least 2.5 million CDR3-containing paired-end reads. The Mint cDNA synthesis kit, primed by a TRBC-specific oligonucleotide, was used to synthesize first-strand cDNA from all RNA. All cDNA was treated with uracil-DNA glycosylase and then went through a first 18-cycle PCR with the universal primers M1SS and BC2_uni_R. The authors' pipeline ran thus. For normalization, 1 million high-quality reads were randomly selected from each sample, with every read carrying a distinct molecular identifier. Instead of being binned into consensus sequences, reads that shared molecular identifiers were thrown out. MiTCR, run with a Q25 quality threshold and the strictest error-elimination algorithm, handled CDR3 identification, clonotype clustering and error correction. A nonparametric unseen species model with Euler transformation was used to estimate a lower bound on total TCR beta diversity. TCRdb cleaned the public reads at Q25 with fastp, built clones with MiXCR and kept in-frame beta chains. Rows merge per CDR3 protein into single entries with the most common DNA and genes. The V and J calls, along with clone size, are taken from TCRdb and not from the paper's own processing. This sample holds some 1.6 million distinct CDR3 sequences; about 31% were observed only once. The ten largest clonotypes hold roughly 12% of the sample.

This clonotype was found a few times. There is no known antigen for this receptor. There are no base qualities to consult, and no much larger clone falls within one base. The paper as a whole reports these results and caveats: Total diversity estimates from one million sequenced T cells were considered lower bounds and underestimates. As age increased, observed TCR beta diversity per million T cells dropped in a roughly linear way, and a significant reduction was already evident by age roughly 36. The CMV infection status of donors was not known, potentially confounding age-related changes in expanded clonotypes. The long-lived group showed more naive CD4+ T cells, fewer expanded clones and increased TCR diversity than the aged group, suggesting age selection. The percentage of naive T cells measured by flow cytometry correlated strongly with observed TCR beta diversity. Conclusive comparison of naive and antigen-experienced compartments was prevented by the profiling of bulk unsorted PBMCs.

Systemically healthy Caucasian individuals from Russia, around 39 in total and aged roughly 6 to 90 years, were included as donors. Ten milliliters of peripheral blood were drawn from each donor into EDTA-treated Vacutainer tubes. PBMCs were isolated by Ficoll-Paque density-gradient centrifugation, with at least 7 million obtained per sample. Trizol reagent was used to extract total RNA from the PBMCs, yielding at least 6 micrograms per sample. Naive CD45RAhigh/CD27high T cell percentages were measured by flow cytometry on a PBMC aliquot from every donor. This clonotype was sampled from a woman aged 25 to 39 in good health. Sample: blood. The rearranged segments are TRBV2 and TRBJ2-4; 10 bases in between match TRBD1. The CDR3 reads CASTDRGLAKNIQYF. The sequenced DNA is TGTGCCAGCACTGACAGGGGGCTAGCCAAAAACATTCAGTACTTC.